This TCR beta chain was profiled in a study of PD-1 blockade in mismatch repair-deficient tumors. The data were produced by immunoSEQ multiplex PCR, yet TCRdb's version contains in-frame clones alone and is incomplete. The sample contains around 100,000 clones, over 75% of which appear only once. Per the germline V gene, CDR1 is MNHNY and CDR2 is SVGAGI (reference sequence). The CDR3 covers 14 residues. V lost 6 bases and J lost 7; bases outside the gene matches: 8. The sequences come from peripheral blood, collected roughly 36 weeks after starting pembrolizumab. This chain connects TRBV6-6 to TRBJ2-1, with 8 bases that match TRBD2. This receptor was obtained from an adult with mismatch repair-deficient cancer. The CDR3 is CASSLREGLNEQFF. DNA for the CDR3: TGTGCCAGCAGCCTCCGGGAGGGCCTGAATGAGCAGTTCTTC.